The T cell receptor (beta chain) under discussion was sequenced for a study of patients and donors after allogeneic stem cell transplantation. The CDR3 covers 14 residues. CDR1 is DFQATT, CDR2 SNEGSKA, per germline (reference sequence). V was cut by 3 bases and J by 7 bases, with 16 bases left in between. This clonotype has just a few counts. MiXCR was run by TCRdb on the RT-PCR reads, yielding one entry per CDR3 protein. The sample shows about 40,000 distinct CDR3 sequences, under 40% of them seen only once. The sequenced sample was blood, either unsorted or a sorted T cell fraction (not recorded which). The chain couples TRBV20-1 to TRBJ2-4; D is ambiguous. The source of this sequence is a human donor who was either an allogeneic HSCT recipient or a stem cell or donor lymphocyte infusion donor (not recorded which). It is not recorded whose cells these are; they may come from a transplant donor. The CDR3 sequence is CSASHSPVVNIQYF. The CDR3 nucleotides are TGCAGTGCTAGCCACAGCCCGGTTGTGAACATTCAGTACTTC.